Listed here are 11 T cell receptor beta chains from one sample, sequenced in a study of blood T cell repertoires in COVID-19 (dated by TCRdb to about 2020). Libraries were constructed by the immunoSEQ multiplex PCR assay. TCRdb limited this immuneACCESS table to in-frame rearrangements with V and J called. A share of clones is missing; checked studies link under half to unresolved V genes, and the rest is unexplained. The table for this sample lists 150,000 to 200,000 clones; around four fifths of them were counted only once. 10% to 15% of the sample is in the top ten clones. The sample was PBMCs or T cells enriched from blood (not recorded which). The receptors were gathered from a woman between 55 and 75 years old who had recovered from COVID-19.

The gene calls are TRBV19 and TRBJ1-1; no reliable D call. Looked up from germline, CDR1 is LNHDA and CDR2 is SQIVND (reference sequence). Trimming took off 2 bases at V and 1 base at J, with 5 bases between the two ends. CDR3 length: 13 residues. The CDR3 is CASSIRENTEAFF. As DNA, the CDR3 is TGTGCCAGTAGTATACGGGAGAACACTGAAGCTTTCTTT.

J is TRBJ2-7 and V is TRBV28, with 11 bases matching TRBD1. The CDR3 has 14 amino acids. Losses at the gene ends were 6 bases for V and 3 bases for J; bases not matched to a gene: 4. Germline V gene data show CDR1 as MDHEN and CDR2 as SYDVKM. The CDR3 here is CASSPGTGGYEQYF. CDR3 DNA: TGTGCCAGCAGCCCCGGGACAGGGGGCTACGAGCAGTACTTC.

CDR3 residues: CASSTSTSGRNGANVLTF. In DNA form, the CDR3 reads TGTGCCAGCAGCACCTCGACTAGCGGGAGGAATGGGGCCAACGTCCTGACTTTC. V and J are TRBV21-1 and TRBJ2-6; the D segment call TRBD2 is taken from the table without a DNA check. TRBV21-1 is a listed pseudogene. The CDR3 length is 18 residues.

This sequence joins TRBV19 and TRBJ2-7; TRBD2 is a possible D gene (5 bases). The germline CDR1 and CDR2 sequences are LNHDA and SQIVND (reference sequence). V lost 3 bases and J lost 7, with 22 bases in between. This CDR3 comprises 16 residues. The CDR3 coding sequence is TGTGCCAGTAGTATTATCGGGCGGGCCTCCCTTCGGGAGCAGTACTTC. Amino acid sequence: CASSIIGRASLREQYF.

This clone occurred once. The chain recombines TRBV9 with TRBJ2-1, with 9 bases matching TRBD2. The CDR3 loop spans 15 amino acids. Germline V gene lookup returns CDR1 SGDLS and CDR2 YYNGEE. The V and J ends lost 0 bases and 3 bases, in that order; junction bases with no gene match: 1. CDR3 nucleotide sequence: TGTGCCAGCAGCGTAGCAGCGGGGGGCTACAATGAGCAGTTCTTC. As protein: CASSVAAGGYNEQFF.

This clone appeared a single time. The V gene is TRBV14, the J gene TRBJ2-1; D is ambiguous. This CDR3 has 13 amino acids. The germline gives CDR1 SGHDN, CDR2 FVKESK. V dropped 4 bases and J dropped 6 bases, with 10 bases sitting between them. CDR3 protein: CASSPRLSNEQFF. The CDR3 DNA is TGTGCCAGCAGCCCCCGACTCAGCAATGAGCAGTTCTTC. The whole variable domain, filled in from reference TRBV14 and TRBJ2-1, reads EAGVTQFPSHSVIEKGQTVTLRCDPISGHDNLYWYRRVMGKEIKFLLHFVKESKQDESGMPNNRFLAERTGGTYSTLKVQPAELEDSGVYFCASSPRLSNEQFFGPGTRLTVL.

The chain combines TRBV7-2 with TRBJ1-2; D remains unclear. Trimming cost V 3 bases and J 6 bases, with 17 bases left between them. The CDR3 spans 15 residues. The germline gives CDR1 SGHTA, CDR2 FQGNSA. CDR3 region: CASSFYAGGQDGYTF. CDR3 DNA sequence: TGTGCCAGCAGCTTTTATGCAGGAGGGCAAGATGGCTACACCTTC. The whole variable domain, filled in from reference TRBV7-2 and TRBJ1-2, reads GAGVSQSPSNKVTEKGKDVELRCDPISGHTALYWYRQSLGQGLEFLIYFQGNSAPDKSGLPSDRFSAERTGGSVSTLTIQRTQQEDSAVYLCASSFYAGGQDGYTFGSGTRLTVV.

The CDR3 loop is CASSPDRANYGYTF. The CDR3 DNA is TGTGCCAGCAGTCCCGACAGGGCCAACTATGGCTACACCTTC. This rearrangement joins TRBV27 to TRBJ1-2; 7 positions match TRBD1. Germline V gene lookup returns CDR1 MNHEY and CDR2 SMNVEV (reference sequence). Unmatched junction bases numbered 5, after V lost 5 bases and J lost 2 bases. This CDR3 spans 14 amino acids.

V is TRBV7-9 and J is TRBJ1-2; maybe TRBD1 (6 bases). Germline CDR1 and CDR2: SEHNR and FQNEAQ (reference sequence). The CDR3 consists of 14 residues. Trimming removed 5 bases at V and 6 bases at J, with 16 bases between. The CDR3: CASSLGIGGDGYTF. Written as DNA, the CDR3 is TGTGCCAGCAGCCTGGGGATAGGGGGAGATGGCTACACCTTC.

The chain couples TRBV6-5 to TRBJ2-7; a weak D match, TRBD1 (5 bases). The ends were cut back, 6 bases at V and 5 bases at J, with 14 bases in the middle. CDR3 length: 13 amino acids. Germline CDR1 reads MNHEY; CDR2 reads SVGAGI. The CDR3 DNA sequence: TGTGCCAGCAGGTGGGGCCCTCCGGACGAGCAGTACTTC. This codes for CASRWGPPDEQYF.

The rearrangement links TRBV5-8 to TRBJ2-1, with 10 bases fitting TRBD2. The germline gives CDR1 SGHTS, CDR2 YDEGEE. The CDR3 runs to 15 residues. Trimming cost V 0 bases and J 9 bases; bases outside gene matches: 6. CDR3 residues: CASSLVASGSSEQFF. In nucleotides, the CDR3 is TGTGCCAGCAGCTTGGTGGCTAGCGGGAGTAGTGAGCAGTTCTTC.